This T cell receptor (beta chain) was identified in a study of CD8 T cells in Susac syndrome. The study's findings and limits: Where Susac syndrome CD4+ T cell repertoires were concerned, no clonal expansion was evident.

cDNA came from roughly 0.53 to 1 ug RNA primed by random hexamers. TCRdb independently ran MiXCR on the immunoSEQ multiplex PCR reads; one entry per CDR3 protein. The sample has 210,000 or so distinct CDR3 sequences; 85% to 95% are singletons. Details on this clonotype: Its antigen is unknown.

Sequenced: CD4+ T cells from PBMCs. This sequence was found in a human donor with Susac syndrome.

The CDR3: CAFTNGGHTNEKLFF. CDR3 nucleotide sequence: TGTGCCTTTACAAATGGAGGGCATACTAATGAAAAACTGTTTTTT. The V gene is TRBV30, the J gene TRBJ1-4; unclear D gene. Germline CDR1 is GTSNPN and CDR2 is SVGIG (reference sequence). The CDR3 spans 15 residues. V gave up 7 bases and J gave up 2 bases, with 17 bases separating them. Based on the CDR3 plus reference TRBV30 and TRBJ1-4, the full variable domain is SQTIHQWPATLVQPVGSPLSLECTVEGTSNPNLYWYRQAAGRGLQLLFYSVGIGQISSEVPQNLSASRPQDRQFILSSKKLLLSDSGFYLCAFTNGGHTNEKLFFGSGTQLSVL.